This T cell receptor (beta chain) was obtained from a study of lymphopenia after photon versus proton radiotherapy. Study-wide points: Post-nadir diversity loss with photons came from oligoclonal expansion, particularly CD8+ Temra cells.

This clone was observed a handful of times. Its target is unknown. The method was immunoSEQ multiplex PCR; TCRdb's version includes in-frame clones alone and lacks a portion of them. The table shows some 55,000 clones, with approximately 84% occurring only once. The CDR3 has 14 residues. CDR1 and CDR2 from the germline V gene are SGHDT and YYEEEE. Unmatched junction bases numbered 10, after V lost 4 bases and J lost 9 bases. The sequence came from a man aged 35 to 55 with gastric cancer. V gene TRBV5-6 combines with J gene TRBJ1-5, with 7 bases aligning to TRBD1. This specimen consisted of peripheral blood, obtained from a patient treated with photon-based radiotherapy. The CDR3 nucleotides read TGTGCCAGCAGCCCGGGAGGGGGCCTGAGGCCCCAGCATTTT. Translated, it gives CASSPGGGLRPQHF.